This T cell receptor beta chain was profiled in a study of human thymus T cells. Overall study results and limits: Both thymic and peripheral blood repertoires showed apparently biased V and J usage.

Sequenced by immunoSEQ multiplex PCR; TCRdb stores in-frame clones only, minus some. The data contain around 44,000 clones, 94% of them seen just once; the ten biggest clones take up around 0.12%. A word on this clone: Antigen: not known. The conserved closing phenylalanine or tryptophan is absent in this CDR3, likely reflecting a read error. The DNA is left out, because the CDR3 cannot be placed on it with certainty; the CDR3 is given as TCRdb lists it.

No fixed cell number was used; all available blood leukocytes supplied DNA. The CDR3 numbers 12 amino acids, ends counted. Germline-derived CDR1 and CDR2 are SGDLS and YYNGEE. The V call is TRBV9, the J call TRBJ2-7; TRBD2, as called in the table, went unchecked against the DNA. The sequence was collected from a boy less than two years old with a congenital heart defect but otherwise immunologically healthy. The sample consisted of blood. CDR3 in amino acids: CASSVVLVCFMS.